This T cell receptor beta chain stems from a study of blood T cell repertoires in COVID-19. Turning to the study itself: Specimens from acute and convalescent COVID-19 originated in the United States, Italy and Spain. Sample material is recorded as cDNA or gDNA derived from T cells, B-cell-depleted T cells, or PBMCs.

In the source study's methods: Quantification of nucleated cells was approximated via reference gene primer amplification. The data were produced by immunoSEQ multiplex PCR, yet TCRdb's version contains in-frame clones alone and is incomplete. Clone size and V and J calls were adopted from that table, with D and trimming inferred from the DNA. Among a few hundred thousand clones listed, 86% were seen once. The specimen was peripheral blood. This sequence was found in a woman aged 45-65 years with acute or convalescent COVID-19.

In DNA, the CDR3 is TGTGCCACCAGTGATTTTTCTAGCGGGAGGCACCCACTCGGGGAGCTGTTTTTT. Translating gives CATSDFSSGRHPLGELFF. The chain carries TRBV24-1 and TRBJ2-2, with 11 positions matching TRBD2. The J segment lost 7 bases and the V segment lost 1 base, leaving 10 bases of the junction unmatched. CDR3 length equals 18 residues. Germline CDR1 and CDR2: KGHDR and SFDVKD.